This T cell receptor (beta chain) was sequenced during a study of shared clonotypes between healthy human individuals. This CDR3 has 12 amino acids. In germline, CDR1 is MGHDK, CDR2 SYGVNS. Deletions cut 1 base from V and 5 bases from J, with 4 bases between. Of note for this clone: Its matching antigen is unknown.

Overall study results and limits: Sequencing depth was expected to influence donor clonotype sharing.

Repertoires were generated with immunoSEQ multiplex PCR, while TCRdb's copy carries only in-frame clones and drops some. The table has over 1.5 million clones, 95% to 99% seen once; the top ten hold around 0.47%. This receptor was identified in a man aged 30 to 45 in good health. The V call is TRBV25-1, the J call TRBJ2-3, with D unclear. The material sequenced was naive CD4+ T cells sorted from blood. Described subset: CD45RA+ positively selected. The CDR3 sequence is CASSESIDTQYF. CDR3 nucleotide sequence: TGTGCCAGCAGTGAATCTATAGATACGCAGTATTTT.